The 23 T cell receptor beta chains reported below all come from one sample, sequenced in a study of blood T cell repertoires in COVID-19. Here immunoSEQ multiplex PCR was the method, and the copy in TCRdb shows in-frame clones only, minus some. The sample has 370,000 or so clones; more than 75% are singletons. Sequencing was performed on PBMCs or T cells enriched from blood (not recorded which). The receptor source for this set is a man aged 25-45 years who had recovered from COVID-19.

V gene TRBV21-1 combines with J gene TRBJ2-2; the D segment call TRBD1 is taken from the table without a DNA check. TRBV21-1 is a pseudogene locus. This CDR3 is built from 16 residues. CDR3 in DNA: TGTGCCAGCAGCAACAGAAGGACAGGGAACACCGGGGAGCTGTTTTTT. Protein product: CASSNRRTGNTGELFF.

In this sample, this clone turned up once. CDR3 sequence reads: CASSTPIGGREENTEAFF. DNA for the CDR3: TGTGCCAGCAGTACCCCTATAGGAGGGCGCGAGGAGAACACTGAAGCTTTCTTT. This chain connects TRBV6-9 to TRBJ1-1; D is ambiguous. The CDR3 consists of 18 residues. Germline V lookup: CDR1 MNHGY, CDR2 SVAAGI. V lost 5 bases, J lost 1 base, and 23 bases lay in between.

V usage is TRBV15 and J usage is TRBJ1-5, with a tentative D call TRBD1 (5 bases). This CDR3 has 16 amino acids. Germline CDR1 and CDR2: LNHNV and YYDKDF (reference sequence). V was pared by 1 base and J by 6 bases, with 16 bases between. CDR3: CATSRVSGWSFQPQHF. CDR3 coding DNA: TGTGCCACCAGCAGAGTGTCAGGGTGGTCCTTTCAGCCCCAGCATTTT.

The rearrangement joins TRBV13 to TRBJ1-2; 9 bases map to TRBD1. CDR1 is PRHDT, CDR2 FYEKMQ, per germline (reference sequence). Germline trimming cut 5 bases from V and 7 bases from J; bases unmatched to any gene: 5. The CDR3 has 13 amino acids. The CDR3 reads CASSRDRASGYTF. In nucleotides, the CDR3 is TGTGCCAGCAGCCGGGACAGGGCGTCTGGCTACACCTTC.

This chain joins TRBV4-2 and TRBJ1-1; D is unclear. Per the germline V gene, CDR1 is LGHNA and CDR2 is YNFKEQ. The CDR3 runs to 15 residues. V dropped 2 bases and J dropped 4 bases, with 14 bases sitting between them. The CDR3 spells CASSQLEREGTEAFF. The CDR3 DNA reads as TGTGCCAGCAGCCAACTCGAGCGGGAGGGCACTGAAGCTTTCTTT.

The CDR3 DNA follows: TGTGCCAGCAGTCGGAGCCCCGCGGTGAACACTGAAGCTTTCTTT. It codes for CASSRSPAVNTEAFF. The rearrangement joins TRBV2 to TRBJ1-1; no definite D call. CDR3 length equals 15 residues. V lost 5 bases and J 0 bases, leaving 13 bases between the germline ends. CDR1 is SNHLY and CDR2 is FYNNEI in the germline V gene.

The rearrangement joins TRBV6-5 to TRBJ2-7; TRBD1 is a possible D gene (6 bases). CDR1 is MNHEY, CDR2 SVGAGI, per germline. Trimming removed 6 bases from V and 0 bases from J, with 12 bases in between. The CDR3 sequence is 14 residues long. The CDR3 loop reads CASSETQGSYEQYF. For the CDR3, the DNA is TGTGCCAGCAGCGAGACACAGGGCTCCTACGAGCAGTACTTC.

The rearrangement links TRBV4-3 to TRBJ2-3, with D maybe TRBD1 (7 bases). The CDR3 runs 15 residues. Trimming took 1 base from V and 6 from J, leaving 14 bases between them. Germline V gene lookup returns CDR1 LGHNA and CDR2 YSLEER. Written as DNA, the CDR3 is TGCGCCAGCAGCCAAGGACAGGGAGGTTATGATACGCAGTATTTT. It codes for CASSQGQGGYDTQYF.

In this sample, this clone turned up once. Relative to the germline gene, one junction end is altered; a read error may explain this. Other nucleotide sequences from this sample produce the same CDR3. This chain connects TRBV10-3 to TRBJ1-2, with D possibly TRBD1 on 6 matching bases. The CDR3 is 18 residues long. The germline gives CDR1 ENHRY, CDR2 SYGVKD. CDR3 coding DNA: TGTGCCATCAGCGGAACAGGGTTGGGCGTCCCGACTAATTATGGCTACACCTTC. It is translated as CAISGTGLGVPTNYGYTF.

The V call is TRBV7-8, the J call TRBJ1-1; maybe TRBD1 (6 bases). The germline V and J ends were trimmed by 1 base and 2 bases, with 14 bases remaining between them. Germline-derived CDR1 and CDR2 are SGHVS and FQNEAQ. The CDR3 is 16 amino acids. The CDR3 region has the DNA TGTGCCAGCAGCTTAGGGGGGCCATTTCTTAACACTGAAGCTTTCTTT. Translation: CASSLGGPFLNTEAFF.

The gene calls are TRBV5-1 and TRBJ2-1, with D possibly being TRBD2 (6 bases). The ends were cut back, 0 bases at V and 2 bases at J, with 12 bases in the middle. Germline V gene lookup returns CDR1 SGHRS and CDR2 YFSETQ. CDR3 size: 16 residues. The CDR3 DNA reads as TGCGCCAGCAGCTTGGGGGACTCACAGACCTACAATGAGCAGTTCTTC. It translates to CASSLGDSQTYNEQFF.

V usage is TRBV7-9 and J usage is TRBJ2-1; TRBD2 agrees at 10 bases. The germline V gene encodes CDR1 SEHNR and CDR2 FQNEAQ (reference sequence). There are 15 residues in the CDR3. The trim removed 10 bases at V and 4 bases at J, leaving 10 bases unmatched. The CDR3: CATSAGGLGYNEQFF. The DNA for the CDR3 is TGTGCCACCTCAGCGGGGGGGCTAGGTTACAATGAGCAGTTCTTC.

This clone was seen more than once but under ten times. This chain uses TRBV28 with TRBJ1-2, with 8 bases lining up with TRBD1. Germline trimming cut 6 bases from V and 5 bases from J; bases unmatched to any gene: 8. This CDR3 has 14 residues. Looked up from germline, CDR1 is MDHEN and CDR2 is SYDVKM. CDR3 in amino acids: CASSGQGTVYGYTF. Here the CDR3 DNA reads TGTGCCAGCAGCGGACAGGGAACAGTATATGGCTACACCTTC.

For the CDR3, the DNA is TGTGCTAGTGGTTTGGCCCTCTCTGGAAACACCATATATTTT. Protein: CASGLALSGNTIYF. The rearrangement links TRBV12-5 to TRBJ1-3; D gene unclear. The CDR3 has 14 amino acids. The V gene's germline CDR1 is LGHNT and CDR2 FRNRAP. V was cut by 1 base and J by 0 bases, with 4 bases left in between.

The V and J genes are TRBV6-5 and TRBJ1-3, with D hard to call. The CDR3 loop spans 12 amino acids. Germline V lookup: CDR1 MNHEY, CDR2 SVGAGI. V lost 10 bases and J 0 bases, leaving 7 bases between the germline ends. The CDR3 DNA is TGTGCCACCTCACTCTCTGGAAACACCATATATTTT. The encoded protein is CATSLSGNTIYF.

This chain links TRBV30 with TRBJ1-2; TRBD1 agrees at 9 bases. V lost 8 bases to trimming and J lost 7 bases; unmatched junction nucleotides: 11. CDR1 and CDR2 (germline): GTSNPN, SVGIG (reference sequence). CDR3 length: 13 residues. Written as DNA, the CDR3 is TGTGCCACCAGCCGGGACAGGGAGGCTGGCTACACCTTC. Its protein is CATSRDREAGYTF.

The V and J genes are TRBV6-2 or TRBV6-3 and TRBJ1-2, with D unresolved. V lost 2 bases, J lost 8 bases, and 18 bases lay in between. Germline V gene sequence: CDR1 MNHEY, CDR2 SVGEGT. The CDR3 has 15 amino acids. The CDR3 nucleotides are TGTGCCAGCAGTTACGGTCTACGACTCCCCTCCGGCTACACCTTC. Translating gives CASSYGLRLPSGYTF.

The chain links TRBV9 to TRBJ1-4, with no clear D. This CDR3 has 12 amino acids. Germline lookup yields CDR1 SGDLS and CDR2 YYNGEE. V lost 5 bases to trimming and J lost 5 bases, with 7 bases between them. The CDR3 protein is CASSGANEKLFF. CDR3 nucleotides: TGTGCCAGCAGTGGAGCAAATGAAAAACTGTTTTTT.

The rearrangement joins TRBV30 to TRBJ2-1; 10 bases line up with TRBD2. Unmatched junction bases numbered 7, after V lost 4 bases and J lost 4 bases. The CDR3 has 15 residues. Germline values: CDR1 GTSNPN, CDR2 SVGIG (reference sequence). CDR3 sequence: CAWIKGTSVYNEQFF. DNA for the CDR3: TGTGCCTGGATCAAAGGGACTAGCGTATACAATGAGCAGTTCTTC.

The CDR3 DNA is TGTGCCAGCTCACCCCAGGGGTACGGAAACACCATATATTTT. Protein product: CASSPQGYGNTIYF. The chain joins TRBV18 to TRBJ1-3; D is perhaps TRBD1 (6 bases). Trimming left V 3 bases short and J 4 bases short, with 10 bases between. The germline CDR1 and CDR2 sequences are KGHSH and LQKENI. The CDR3 is made up of 14 amino acids.

The V call is TRBV7-2, the J call TRBJ2-2, with 12 nucleotides matching TRBD2. The CDR3 spans 17 residues. The junction had 11 bases not matched to a gene; V was cut back by 5 bases and J by 7 bases. CDR1 and CDR2 (germline): SGHTA, FQGNSA. CDR3 in amino acids: CASSPWTSGAPGGELFF. The CDR3 DNA follows: TGTGCCAGCAGCCCATGGACTAGCGGGGCCCCCGGCGGGGAGCTGTTTTTT.

The genes are TRBV28 and TRBJ2-1; D is perhaps TRBD2 (5 bases). Per the germline V gene, CDR1 is MDHEN and CDR2 is SYDVKM. CDR3 length equals 17 residues. With 5 bases removed from V and 0 bases from J, the gap between germline ends came to 17 bases. This CDR3 is CASSQITAGSSYNEQFF. In nucleotides, the CDR3 is TGTGCCAGCAGTCAGATTACTGCGGGTTCCTCCTACAATGAGCAGTTCTTC.

The gene calls are TRBV14 and TRBJ1-1; D is perhaps TRBD1 (5 bases). The V gene lost 4 bases and the J gene lost 7 bases, with 22 bases spanning the gap. The CDR3 length is 16 residues. The germline V gene has CDR1 SGHDN and CDR2 FVKESK. The CDR3 DNA is TGTGCCAGCAGCCTGAGTATCGCGGGACCTACTCTTGAAGCTTTCTTT. Translating gives CASSLSIAGPTLEAFF.